This paragraph covers one T cell receptor beta chain sequence. One junction end does not reproduce the germline sequence, and a read error may be involved. The germline V gene encodes CDR1 MNHEY and CDR2 SMNVEV (reference sequence). This CDR3 has 13 amino acids. This entry belongs to a study of blood T cell repertoires in COVID-19. Clones were sequenced by immunoSEQ multiplex PCR, and TCRdb holds only the in-frame ones, with some missing. Of approximately 180,000 clones in the sample, roughly 84% were seen once. The TCR was taken from a person aged 65-85 years with COVID-19, enrolled during active disease. This chain joins TRBV27 and TRBJ2-7, with TRBD2 identical over 7 bases. The specimen sequenced was peripheral blood. CDR3: CASSLPDGRSLSF. The CDR3 DNA is TGTGCCAGCAGTTTACCGGACGGGAGGAGTCTAAGTTTC.